The clone carrying this T cell receptor (beta chain) was seen a handful of times. This sample is drawn from a study of cytomegalovirus exposure and HLA in healthy donors. Study context: Within an early data release were around 87 million unique TCRs drawn from HLA-typed donors.

It was with 60 Vbeta and 13 Jbeta primers that the PCR ran. Sequencing was performed with immunoSEQ multiplex PCR; in TCRdb, only in-frame clones are kept and a portion is missing. The sample contains 100,000 to 150,000 clones, 73% of which appear only once. Sequenced material: PBMCs. The clonotype originates from a man aged 55 to 69 in good health and CMV-seropositive.

The CDR3: CASSQVQGRYGYTF. For the CDR3, the DNA is TGCGCCAGCAGCCAAGTACAGGGGCGCTATGGCTACACCTTC. V usage is TRBV4-1 and J usage is TRBJ1-2; 7 nucleotides line up with TRBD1. The junction had 3 bases not matched to a gene; V was cut back by 1 base and J by 4 bases. Germline-derived CDR1 and CDR2 are MGHRA and YSYEKL. This CDR3 spans 14 amino acids.